This TCR beta chain was identified in a study of blood T cell repertoires in COVID-19. Across the study: Nucleic acid was either cDNA or gDNA, and it came from T cells, B-cell-depleted T cells, or PBMCs.

CDR1 is SGDLS, CDR2 YYNGEE, per germline. The junction had 8 bases not matched to a gene; V was cut back by 0 bases and J by 6 bases. This CDR3 is 16 amino acids long. Original analysis: Cell counts per sample came from amplifying reference gene primers. Method: immunoSEQ multiplex PCR; TCRdb's copy keeps in-frame clones and lacks some. That table supplies the V and J calls and clone size; D and trimming were determined from the DNA. This sample has some 85,000 clones, with about 74% found just once. The receptor's source is a human donor in a cohort sampled during active COVID-19. The sequencing sample was made of peripheral blood. The V call is TRBV9, the J call TRBJ2-1; 8 bases are shared with TRBD2. The CDR3 DNA follows: TGTGCCAGCAGCGTAGATCCAGCGGGAGTACCCAATGAGCAGTTCTTC. Its protein product is CASSVDPAGVPNEQFF.